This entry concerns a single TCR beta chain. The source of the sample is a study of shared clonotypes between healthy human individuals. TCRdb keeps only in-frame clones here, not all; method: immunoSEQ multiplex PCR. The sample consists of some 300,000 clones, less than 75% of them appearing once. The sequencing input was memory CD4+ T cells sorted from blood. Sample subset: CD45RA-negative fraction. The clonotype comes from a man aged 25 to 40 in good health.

CDR3 bases: TGTGCCAGCAGCGACAGACAGGGTTGGAACGAGCAGTACTTC. This gives the protein CASSDRQGWNEQYF. The chain combines TRBV14 with TRBJ2-7; 7 bases are a match to TRBD1. V was pared by 5 bases and J by 5 bases, with 9 bases of the junction left unmatched. The CDR3 sequence is 14 residues long. Germline V gene data show CDR1 as SGHDN and CDR2 as FVKESK.